Following are 9 T cell receptor beta chains from one sample sequenced in a study of blood T cells in healthy people across ages. It was with a sample-barcoded 5' primer and a J-beta primer mix that a second PCR of roughly 7 to 11 cycles was run. TCRdb analysed the 5' RACE reads with MiXCR anew, one entry per CDR3 protein. The sample carries around 800,000 distinct CDR3 sequences, around 24% recorded once. These same records also appear under a second study, on T cells of mothers and their children.

The sequenced material came from blood. The source is a boy between 10 and 17 years old in good health.

This clonotype appeared a few times. This chain connects TRBV28 to TRBJ2-5, with D unresolved. Germline CDR1 and CDR2: MDHEN and SYDVKM. Deletions cut 7 bases from V and 5 bases from J, with 23 bases between. The CDR3 totals 16 residues. The CDR3 region has the DNA TGTGCCAGCATAGGAAATGCAGGAAACAGTGGGGAGACCCAGTACTTC. It yields the protein CASIGNAGNSGETQYF.

There are a few counts of this clonotype. The V gene is TRBV7-7, the J gene TRBJ2-5; TRBD2 matches 7 bases. Germline CDR1 and CDR2: SSHAT and FNYEAQ (reference sequence). V gave up 4 bases and J gave up 3 bases; unmatched junction bases: 5. The CDR3 spans 14 residues. CDR3 bases: TGTGCCAGCAGCTCTCTAGCGGAGGAAGAGACCCAGTACTTC. It codes for CASSSLAEEETQYF. Complete variable domain (other parts from reference TRBV7-7 and TRBJ2-5): GAGVSQSPRYKVTKRGQDVTLRCDPISSHATLYWYQQALGQGPEFLTYFNYEAQPDKSGLPSDRFSAERPEGSISTLTIQRTEQRDSAMYRCASSSLAEEETQYFGPGTRLLVL.

The sample holds a few counts of this clonotype. This chain joins TRBV20-1 and TRBJ1-2; D might be TRBD1 (5 bases). V lost 3 bases and J 5 bases, leaving 13 bases between the germline ends. This CDR3 has 13 amino acids. Per the germline V gene, CDR1 is DFQATT and CDR2 is SNEGSKA (reference sequence). As DNA, the CDR3 is TGCAGTGCTAGTCGCCAGGGTCAATATGGCTACACCTTC. It yields the protein CSASRQGQYGYTF.

This clonotype was detected only a few times. One end of the junction varies from germline; a read error may be responsible. The chain uses TRBV9 and TRBJ2-2, with unresolved D. The CDR3 sequence is 16 residues long. Germline V lookup: CDR1 SGDLS, CDR2 YYNGEE. The CDR3 nucleotides read TGTGCCAACAGCGTAGGAGTGTCCGTGGACACCGGGGAGCTGTTTTTT. Translated, it gives CANSVGVSVDTGELFF.

There are a few counts of this clonotype. The J gene is TRBJ2-7, the V gene TRBV29-1; D remains ambiguous. The V end was cut by 4 bases, the J end by 5 bases, with 9 bases between. Germline lookup yields CDR1 SQVTM and CDR2 ANQGSEA. The CDR3 totals 11 residues. DNA of the CDR3: TGCAGCGTTGTTGGGGATAACGAGCAGTACTTC. Translated, it gives CSVVGDNEQYF.

This clonotype was found a few times. The chain is built from TRBV7-3 and TRBJ2-5; 15 bases agree with TRBD2. The end of the DNA aligns better with TRBJ2-1, so the J call may be wrong. Per the germline V gene, CDR1 is SGHTA and CDR2 is FQGTGA. The CDR3 extends over 16 amino acids. The CDR3 coding sequence is TGTGCCAGCAGCTTAGGACTAGCGGGGGGGTACAATGAGCAGTTCTTC. Its protein is CASSLGLAGGYNEQFF.

V gene TRBV7-2 combines with J gene TRBJ1-1; D gene uncertain. The germline CDR1 and CDR2 sequences are SGHTA and FQGNSA. The V and J ends lost 6 bases and 0 bases respectively, with 8 bases between them. The CDR3 is 13 residues long. CDR3 in DNA: TGTGCCAGCAGACGACACTTGAACACTGAAGCTTTCTTT. Residues: CASRRHLNTEAFF.

The chain combines TRBV20-1 with TRBJ2-7, with D perhaps matching TRBD1 or TRBD2 (5 bases each). The CDR3 runs to 12 residues. Germline V gives CDR1 DFQATT, CDR2 SNEGSKA (reference sequence). Trimming left V 3 bases short and J 7 bases short, with 13 bases between. For the CDR3, the DNA is TGCAGTGCTAGGAACAGGCGAGGGGAGCAGTACTTC. This encodes CSARNRRGEQYF.

This clonotype has just a few counts. This rearrangement joins TRBV27 to TRBJ2-5, with TRBD2 matching 11 bases. V lost 5 bases and J lost 3; bases outside the gene matches: 11. There are 17 residues in the CDR3. Germline V lookup: CDR1 MNHEY, CDR2 SMNVEV (reference sequence). This CDR3 reads CASSPRLAGGKKETQYF. CDR3 nucleotide sequence: TGTGCCAGCAGTCCCCGGTTAGCGGGGGGGAAAAAAGAGACCCAGTACTTC.